This T cell receptor beta chain was sequenced for a study of shared clonotypes between healthy human individuals. At the level of the study: Donors had three CD4 naive, three CD4 memory, two CD8 naive and one CD8 memory plate apiece.

The naive CD8 fraction comprised CD45RO-negative cells positively selected for CCR7 and excluded terminally differentiated effector memory CD45RA+ cells. The method was immunoSEQ multiplex PCR; TCRdb's version includes in-frame clones alone and lacks a portion of them. The sample yields around 2.1 million clones, approximately 94% seen once. Trimming stripped 0 bases from V and 0 bases from J, with 8 bases between. The length of the CDR3 is 15 residues. Germline CDR1 and CDR2: SGHTA and FQGTGA. This clonotype was sampled from a man aged 18 to 30 in good health. Some clones in this sample may be carry-over from other donors' samples. The sample consisted of naive CD8+ T cells from PBMCs. The gene calls are TRBV7-3 and TRBJ1-1; D perhaps matches TRBD1 (6 bases). DNA for the CDR3: TGTGCCAGCAGCTTAACGAGGGGGGTGAACACTGAAGCTTTCTTT. Encoded protein: CASSLTRGVNTEAFF.